This T cell receptor (beta chain) was observed in a study of memory CD4+ T cells and cytomegalovirus serostatus. Single viable CD3+CD4+CD8-CD45RO+ cells were sorted as the memory CD4+ T cells. The CDR3 consists of 16 residues. Trimming at V came to 6 bases and at J to 3 bases, leaving 9 bases not matched to a gene. CDR1 MGHDK and CDR2 SYGVNS come from the germline V gene. The assay was immunoSEQ multiplex PCR, and TCRdb's table has in-frame clones only and misses some. Found here are around 54,000 clones, just under 80% of them singletons; the top ten hold roughly 0.71%. The clonotype comes from an adult in good health and CMV-seronegative. The sample taken for sequencing was memory CD4+ T cells from blood. V and J are TRBV25-1 and TRBJ1-4; 8 nucleotides align to TRBD1. The CDR3 protein is CASRASQGAANEKLFF. The CDR3 DNA reads TGTGCCAGCAGAGCCTCTCAGGGGGCAGCTAATGAAAAACTGTTTTTT.